These 10 T cell receptor beta chains share one sample of origin, sequenced in a study of OX40 agonist ivuxolimab in advanced cancers. TCRdb's copy holds only in-frame clones and misses some; the assay was immunoSEQ multiplex PCR. The sample holds about 68,000 clones; more than 75% are singletons and the top ten take roughly 0.7%. The source material was CD4+ or CD8+ T cells sorted from blood, sampled in a trial of the OX40 agonist ivuxolimab. These receptors were collected from an adult with an advanced solid tumor such as melanoma, head and neck, liver or kidney cancer.

The V and J genes are TRBV4-1 and TRBJ1-3; possible D gene TRBD1, 5 bases. The CDR3 spans 17 residues. Germline V lookup: CDR1 MGHRA, CDR2 YSYEKL. The V end lost 3 bases, the J end lost 0 bases, and 15 bases lay between the germline ends. The CDR3 loop is CASSHPGDGISGNTIYF. Here the CDR3 DNA reads TGCGCCAGCAGCCATCCCGGGGACGGCATCTCTGGAAACACCATATATTTT.

DNA of the CDR3: TGCGCCAGCAGCCAAGCCCCCAGGGGGGTCGCCGGGGAGCTGTTTTTT. Its protein is CASSQAPRGVAGELFF. The chain has TRBV4-1 and TRBJ2-2; D might be TRBD1 (7 bases). The CDR3 totals 16 residues. Per the germline V gene, CDR1 is MGHRA and CDR2 is YSYEKL. V gave up 1 base and J gave up 6 bases, with 15 bases separating them.

This clone has a single count. The chain recombines TRBV4-2 with TRBJ2-7; no definite D call. In germline, CDR1 is LGHNA, CDR2 YNFKEQ. This CDR3 region has 15 residues. V lost 4 bases and J lost 6, with 19 bases in between. This chain's CDR3 is CASSLTGPSLVEQYF. Here the CDR3 DNA reads TGTGCCAGCAGCCTCACCGGGCCAAGCTTAGTCGAGCAGTACTTC.

This clone was detected once. The rearrangement joins TRBV6-6 to TRBJ1-1, with D possibly TRBD1 on 5 matching bases. Trimming pared 7 bases from V and 1 base from J, leaving 16 bases between. The germline V gene encodes CDR1 MNHNY and CDR2 SVGAGI (reference sequence). The CDR3 totals 15 residues. The CDR3, as DNA: TGTGCCAGCACTGACCCGGGACGATGGAACACTGAAGCTTTCTTT. It is translated as CASTDPGRWNTEAFF.

V gene TRBV19 combines with J gene TRBJ1-1, with no clear D. Germline V gene lookup returns CDR1 LNHDA and CDR2 SQIVND (reference sequence). The CDR3 consists of 13 residues. With 3 bases removed from V and 2 bases from J, the gap between germline ends came to 7 bases. CDR3 DNA: TGTGCCAGTAGTATCCAGGAAAACACTGAAGCTTTCTTT. As protein: CASSIQENTEAFF.

V and J are TRBV4-1 and TRBJ1-2; D gene unclear. Deletions cut 1 base from V and 5 bases from J, with 11 bases between. The CDR3 has 14 amino acids. CDR1 MGHRA and CDR2 YSYEKL come from the germline V gene. The CDR3, as DNA: TGCGCCAGCAGCCAAGTTTACGTAGGGTATGGCTACACCTTC. Translated, it gives CASSQVYVGYGYTF.

The V and J genes are TRBV20-1 and TRBJ2-3; unclear D gene. The length of the CDR3 is 10 residues. The germline CDR1 and CDR2 sequences are DFQATT and SNEGSKA (reference sequence). Trimming removed 2 bases from V and 5 bases from J, with 2 bases in between. The CDR3: CSARKDTQYF. The CDR3 DNA follows: TGCAGTGCTAGAAAAGATACGCAGTATTTT.

This clone was seen a single time. The chain employs TRBV5-1 and TRBJ2-3; D is uncertain. This CDR3 has 14 residues. The V gene's germline CDR1 is SGHRS and CDR2 YFSETQ. The V gene lost 2 bases and the J gene lost 4 bases, with 11 bases spanning the gap. CDR3 nucleotides: TGCGCCAGCAGCTTTGGCAGCCCTCCAGATACGCAGTATTTT. Translating gives CASSFGSPPDTQYF.

The chain recombines TRBV7-2 with TRBJ1-2; D is uncertain. Trimming removed 3 bases from V and 2 bases from J, with 13 bases in between. CDR3 length: 15 residues. The germline V gene encodes CDR1 SGHTA and CDR2 FQGNSA. The CDR3 DNA is TGTGCCAGCAGCTTGTCATTAGGACCGAACTATGGCTACACCTTC. Translation: CASSLSLGPNYGYTF.

The rearrangement links TRBV28 to TRBJ2-5; tentative D call: TRBD2 (6 bases). V lost 6 bases to trimming and J lost 5 bases, with 19 bases between them. Germline assignment: CDR1 MDHEN and CDR2 SYDVKM. The CDR3 runs to 15 residues. The CDR3 loop reads CASSLAATSPETQYF. The CDR3 coding sequence is TGTGCCAGCAGCCTTGCCGCAACTAGCCCGGAGACCCAGTACTTC.